This is a list of T cell receptor beta chains from one sample in a study of blood T cell repertoires in COVID-19. The data were produced by immunoSEQ multiplex PCR, yet TCRdb's version contains in-frame clones alone and is incomplete. The table has tens of thousands of clones, 65% to 90% seen once. The source material was peripheral blood. Receptor source: a woman aged 80 or over with acute or convalescent COVID-19. The CDR3 runs from the conserved cysteine through the conserved F or W. Each record gives: D gene, clone size, V gene, J gene, CDR3 DNA, CDR3 protein. The D gene is left open where the match is weak. Part of the rows lack a size; the others show once, few, many or a class for expanded clones.

d_call: -
clone_size: few
v_call: TRBV5-1
j_call: TRBJ2-1
cdr3_nt: TGCGCCAGCAGCTCCGGACAGTACAATGAGCAGTTCTTC
cdr3_aa: CASSSGQYNEQFF

d_call: TRBD1
clone_size: -
v_call: TRBV18
j_call: TRBJ1-2
cdr3_nt: TGTGCCAGCTCACCACCGAGGTCTGGGACAGGCTATGGCTACACCTTC
cdr3_aa: CASSPPRSGTGYGYTF

d_call: TRBD1
clone_size: -
v_call: TRBV28
j_call: TRBJ2-4
cdr3_nt: TGTGCCAGCAGTTCGACAGGGGGGACGGACATTCAGTACTTC
cdr3_aa: CASSSTGGTDIQYF

d_call: -
clone_size: -
v_call: TRBV27
j_call: TRBJ1-6
cdr3_nt: TGTGCCAGCAAAGTTACAGGGCTGGATTCACCCCTCCACTTT
cdr3_aa: CASKVTGLDSPLHF

d_call: -
clone_size: -
v_call: TRBV6-2/TRBV6-3
j_call: TRBJ1-2
cdr3_nt: TGTGCCAGCAGTCGGGACTATGGCTACACCTTC
cdr3_aa: CASSRDYGYTF

d_call: TRBD1
clone_size: few
v_call: TRBV5-1
j_call: TRBJ1-3
cdr3_nt: TGCGCCAGCAGCTCACAGGGGAATAGGGGAAACACCATATATTTT
cdr3_aa: CASSSQGNRGNTIYF

d_call: TRBD1
clone_size: -
v_call: TRBV6-2/TRBV6-3
j_call: TRBJ2-7
cdr3_nt: TGTGCCAGCAGTTACTCTCCGGGACAGTCTCCCTACGAGCAGTACTTC
cdr3_aa: CASSYSPGQSPYEQYF

d_call: TRBD2
clone_size: -
v_call: TRBV5-4
j_call: TRBJ2-1
cdr3_nt: TGTGCCAGCAGCTCTCAAGCGGGACTAGCGGGCAATGAGCAGTTCTTC
cdr3_aa: CASSSQAGLAGNEQFF

d_call: -
clone_size: -
v_call: TRBV5-5
j_call: TRBJ1-2
cdr3_nt: TGTGCCAGCAGCTTGGGATCTGGCCACAATTATGGCTACACCTTC
cdr3_aa: CASSLGSGHNYGYTF

d_call: TRBD2
clone_size: -
v_call: TRBV29-1
j_call: TRBJ2-1
cdr3_nt: TGCAGCGACCTCCGCTCGGGGGGGAGCTCCTACAATGAGCAGTTCTTC
cdr3_aa: CSDLRSGGSSYNEQFF

d_call: TRBD1
clone_size: -
v_call: TRBV2
j_call: TRBJ2-5
cdr3_nt: TGTGCCAGCAGCCGGGACAGGGGCTGGGAGACCCAGTACTTC
cdr3_aa: CASSRDRGWETQYF

d_call: TRBD2
clone_size: -
v_call: TRBV27
j_call: TRBJ2-1
cdr3_nt: TGTGCCAGCAGTTTGGGACTAGCGGGGGGCAGGAATGAGCAGTTCTTC
cdr3_aa: CASSLGLAGGRNEQFF

d_call: -
clone_size: few
v_call: TRBV7-3
j_call: TRBJ2-3
cdr3_nt: TGTGCCAGCAGCTTAATGTCGGCGGAACCCACAGATACGCAGTATTTT
cdr3_aa: CASSLMSAEPTDTQYF

d_call: TRBD1
clone_size: -
v_call: TRBV7-6
j_call: TRBJ2-7
cdr3_nt: TGTGCCAGCAGCAAAGGACAGGGGATCCACGAGCAGTACTTC
cdr3_aa: CASSKGQGIHEQYF

d_call: TRBD1
clone_size: -
v_call: TRBV6-6
j_call: TRBJ2-1
cdr3_nt: TGTGCCAGCGCAGGGGGCGCGTCCTACAATGAGCAGTTCTTC
cdr3_aa: CASAGGASYNEQFF

d_call: TRBD1
clone_size: -
v_call: TRBV5-6
j_call: TRBJ1-2
cdr3_nt: TGTGCCAGCAGCTCGAAAACCGGACAGGGGAAGGGTGGCTACACCTTC
cdr3_aa: CASSSKTGQGKGGYTF

d_call: -
clone_size: -
v_call: TRBV19
j_call: TRBJ2-7
cdr3_nt: TGTGCCAGTAGCACTCCAACCTACGAGCAGTACTTC
cdr3_aa: CASSTPTYEQYF

d_call: -
clone_size: -
v_call: TRBV4-1
j_call: TRBJ1-6
cdr3_nt: TGCGCCAGCAGCCAAGCGTGGTCCGGCGGGGGGAGCTCCTATAATTCACCCCTCCACTTT
cdr3_aa: CASSQAWSGGGSSYNSPLHF

d_call: TRBD1
clone_size: -
v_call: TRBV2
j_call: TRBJ2-2
cdr3_nt: TGTGCCAGCAGCGAGGGACAGGGTGGCACCGGGGAGCTGTTTTTT
cdr3_aa: CASSEGQGGTGELFF

d_call: -
clone_size: -
v_call: TRBV19
j_call: TRBJ1-3
cdr3_nt: TGTGCCAGTGGGGGCCTCATGGGGGCAACTGGAAACACCATATATTTT
cdr3_aa: CASGGLMGATGNTIYF

d_call: -
clone_size: -
v_call: TRBV5-8
j_call: TRBJ2-1
cdr3_nt: TGTGCCACCAGACAGAATGAGCAGTTCTTC
cdr3_aa: CATRQNEQFF

d_call: TRBD1
clone_size: -
v_call: TRBV2
j_call: TRBJ1-1
cdr3_nt: TGTGCCAGCAGTGGACAGGGGGCGCCGGCTTTCTTT
cdr3_aa: CASSGQGAPAFF

d_call: -
clone_size: -
v_call: TRBV27
j_call: TRBJ2-7
cdr3_nt: TGTGCCACCGCTATGAGACAGGATAGGGAGCAGTACTTC
cdr3_aa: CATAMRQDREQYF

d_call: TRBD2
clone_size: few
v_call: TRBV7-8
j_call: TRBJ2-5
cdr3_nt: TGTGCCAGCAGCTTAGTCCCTACTAGCGGCTGGGTTGTAGAGACCCAGTACTTC
cdr3_aa: CASSLVPTSGWVVETQYF

d_call: -
clone_size: -
v_call: TRBV5-5
j_call: TRBJ2-5
cdr3_nt: TGTGCCAGCAGCTTGGCTAGTCGGGAGACCCAGTACTTC
cdr3_aa: CASSLASRETQYF

d_call: TRBD1
clone_size: -
v_call: TRBV6-6
j_call: TRBJ2-2
cdr3_nt: TGTGCCAGCAGTCGACAGGGGGCGAGCACCGGGGAGCTGTTTTTT
cdr3_aa: CASSRQGASTGELFF

d_call: -
clone_size: -
v_call: TRBV3-1/TRBV3-2
j_call: TRBJ1-3
cdr3_nt: TGTGCCAGCAGCCAAGGCCTACGGAGGGCGACTGGAAACACCATATATTTT
cdr3_aa: CASSQGLRRATGNTIYF

d_call: -
clone_size: -
v_call: TRBV21-1
j_call: TRBJ1-6
cdr3_nt: TGTGCCAGCAGCAAAAAATGTCCGGCGGGAAGAAGGTATAATTCACCCCTCCACTTT
cdr3_aa: CASSKKCPAGRRYNSPLHF

d_call: TRBD1
clone_size: -
v_call: TRBV5-1
j_call: TRBJ1-1
cdr3_nt: TGCGCCAGCAGCTTGGGACAGGGGCTGAACACTGAAGCTTTCTTT
cdr3_aa: CASSLGQGLNTEAFF

d_call: TRBD2
clone_size: -
v_call: TRBV6-6
j_call: TRBJ2-3
cdr3_nt: TGTGCCAGCAGTTACGGACTAGAGACAGATACGCAGTATTTT
cdr3_aa: CASSYGLETDTQYF

d_call: TRBD1
clone_size: -
v_call: TRBV2
j_call: TRBJ1-6
cdr3_nt: TGTGCCAGCAGCAACACAGGGGATCGTAATTCACCCCTCCACTTT
cdr3_aa: CASSNTGDRNSPLHF

d_call: TRBD1
clone_size: -
v_call: TRBV7-8
j_call: TRBJ2-6
cdr3_nt: TGTGCCAGCAGCTTTGTTCCACCGGGACAGGGTAGCTCTGGGGCCAACGTCCTGACTTTC
cdr3_aa: CASSFVPPGQGSSGANVLTF

d_call: TRBD1
clone_size: few
v_call: TRBV5-1
j_call: TRBJ2-2
cdr3_nt: TGCGCCAGCAGCACGACAGGGATCAGCGGGGAGCTGTTTTTT
cdr3_aa: CASSTTGISGELFF

d_call: -
clone_size: -
v_call: TRBV6-2/TRBV6-3
j_call: TRBJ2-2
cdr3_nt: TGTGCCAGCAGTTACTCCCCAGGGGAGAACACCGGGGAGCTGTTTTTT
cdr3_aa: CASSYSPGENTGELFF

d_call: -
clone_size: few
v_call: TRBV3-1/TRBV3-2
j_call: TRBJ2-2
cdr3_nt: TGTGCCAGCAGCCGAGACTTGGGGGGGCGCGTCTACACCGGGGAGCTGTTTTTT
cdr3_aa: CASSRDLGGRVYTGELFF

d_call: -
clone_size: once
v_call: TRBV6-5
j_call: TRBJ2-7
cdr3_nt: TGTGCCAGCAGCCCCCGGCAGGGATCCTACGAGCAGTACTTC
cdr3_aa: CASSPRQGSYEQYF

d_call: -
clone_size: -
v_call: TRBV12-1
j_call: TRBJ2-7
cdr3_nt: TGTGCCAGCAGCGCCGTGGACAGGGAACACGAGCAGTACTTC
cdr3_aa: CASSAVDREHEQYF

d_call: -
clone_size: -
v_call: TRBV4-1
j_call: TRBJ1-6
cdr3_nt: TGCGCCAGCAGCCAAGATCCTCTACTTTACCTCCACTTT
cdr3_aa: CASSQDPLLYLHF

d_call: -
clone_size: few
v_call: TRBV9
j_call: TRBJ2-1
cdr3_nt: TGTGCCAGCAGCCCCGACAGGTGGAGCTCCTACAATGAGCAGTTCTTC
cdr3_aa: CASSPDRWSSYNEQFF

d_call: TRBD1
clone_size: many
v_call: TRBV11-2
j_call: TRBJ1-2
cdr3_nt: TGTGCCAGCAGCTTCGGACAGGGTTTTAACTATGGCTACACCTTC
cdr3_aa: CASSFGQGFNYGYTF

d_call: -
clone_size: -
v_call: TRBV7-6
j_call: TRBJ2-5
cdr3_nt: TGTGCCAGCAGCTCGCAGGCCAACCAAGAGACCCAGTACTTC
cdr3_aa: CASSSQANQETQYF

d_call: TRBD2
clone_size: -
v_call: TRBV14
j_call: TRBJ2-3
cdr3_nt: TGTGCCAGCAGCCCCTTCCCGGGACTAGCGGGGGGGCCAGAAGATACGCAGTATTTT
cdr3_aa: CASSPFPGLAGGPEDTQYF

d_call: -
clone_size: -
v_call: TRBV5-4
j_call: TRBJ2-5
cdr3_nt: TGTGCCAGCAGTCGCGAGATATCGGGAGAGACCCAGTACTTC
cdr3_aa: CASSREISGETQYF

d_call: -
clone_size: few
v_call: TRBV10-3
j_call: TRBJ2-2
cdr3_nt: TGTGCCATCGGCGTTCTCAGCCAGGCCGGGGAGCTGTTTTTT
cdr3_aa: CAIGVLSQAGELFF

d_call: TRBD1
clone_size: -
v_call: TRBV24-1
j_call: TRBJ1-2
cdr3_nt: TGTGCCACCAGTGAACCGGGACAGACCATGGGCTACACCTTC
cdr3_aa: CATSEPGQTMGYTF